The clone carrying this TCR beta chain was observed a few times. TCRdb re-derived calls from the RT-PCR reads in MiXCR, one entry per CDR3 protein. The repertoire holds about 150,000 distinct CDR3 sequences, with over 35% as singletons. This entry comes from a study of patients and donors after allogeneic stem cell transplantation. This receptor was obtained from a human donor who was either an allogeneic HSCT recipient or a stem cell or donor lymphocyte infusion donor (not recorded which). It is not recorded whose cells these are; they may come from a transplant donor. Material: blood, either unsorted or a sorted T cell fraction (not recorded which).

In DNA form, the CDR3 reads TGTGCCAGCAGCTTAATAGGGGTCACTGAAGCTTTCTTT. Translating gives CASSLIGVTEAFF. The chain carries TRBV7-2 and TRBJ1-1; D is possibly TRBD1 (5 bases). The CDR3 contains 13 residues. Germline loops: CDR1 SGHTA, CDR2 FQGNSA. Between the trimmed V and J ends, which lost 2 bases and 4 bases, there was a span of 8 bases. The entire variable domain, with the rest obtained from reference TRBV7-2 and TRBJ1-1, is as follows: GAGVSQSPSNKVTEKGKDVELRCDPISGHTALYWYRQSLGQGLEFLIYFQGNSAPDKSGLPSDRFSAERTGGSVSTLTIQRTQQEDSAVYLCASSLIGVTEAFFGQGTRLTVV.